The present entry profiles one TCR beta chain with its context. This specimen comes from a study of shared T cell receptors in the human thymus. Profiling relied on immunoSEQ multiplex PCR, and the TCRdb table lists in-frame clones only, not all of them. The table records 500,000 to 750,000 clones, 88% of them present only once. V gave up 2 bases and J gave up 5 bases, with 15 bases separating them. Germline lookup yields CDR1 MNHEY and CDR2 SVGAGI. The CDR3 is 16 residues long. The sample was also linked to a second study, of human thymus T cells. That study reports: Thymic tissue was derived from resections collected during corrective heart surgery. Related research reported highly overlapping thymic repertoires among unrelated individuals.

This chain joins TRBV6-5 and TRBJ1-4; maybe TRBD1 (6 bases). The source is a boy younger than two with a congenital heart defect. The sample consisted of thymocytes. CDR3 bases: TGTGCCAGCAGTTACGAGAACAGGGTGGCAAATGAAAAACTGTTTTTT. Translation gives CASSYENRVANEKLFF.